These 18 T cell receptor beta chains share one sample of origin, sequenced in a study of CD8 T cells in ankylosing spondylitis. TCRdb passed the 5' RACE reads through MiXCR, listing each CDR3 protein once. The repertoire has some 150,000 distinct CDR3 sequences, approximately 10% of them found once; the top ten carry around 4.1%. The material sequenced was blood, either unsorted or a sorted T cell fraction (not recorded which). The receptors originated from a female donor with ankylosing spondylitis or in good health (not recorded which).

This chain joins TRBV18 and TRBJ2-3; D unclear. Germline CDR1 and CDR2: KGHSH and LQKENI. The ends were cut back, 1 base at V and 4 bases at J, with 12 bases in the middle. The CDR3 extends over 15 amino acids. The CDR3 sequence is CASSPLGSRADTQYF. The CDR3 nucleotides read TGTGCCAGCTCACCACTGGGAAGTCGCGCAGATACGCAGTATTTT.

This clonotype was seen ten or more times. The V call is TRBV11-2, the J call TRBJ2-3; D may be TRBD2 (6 bases). The CDR3 covers 13 residues. Germline V CDR1 and CDR2: SGHAT, FQNNGV. The V gene lost 5 bases and the J gene lost 4 bases, with 10 bases spanning the gap. CDR3 sequence reads: CASSDRLADTQYF. CDR3 coding DNA: TGTGCCAGCAGCGACCGACTAGCAGATACGCAGTATTTT.

This clonotype was seen repeatedly, ten times or more. The gene calls are TRBV19 and TRBJ2-1; D possibly corresponds to TRBD1 (6 bases). Trimming removed 10 bases from V and 7 bases from J, with 14 bases in between. From germline, CDR1 is LNHDA and CDR2 SQIVND (reference sequence). This CDR3 region has 12 residues. The CDR3 nucleotides are TGTGCCACCAGGGGTCAGATTAATGAGCAGTTCTTC. This codes for CATRGQINEQFF.

This clonotype was counted at least ten times. The chain is built from TRBV4-2 and TRBJ2-1, with 8 bases fitting TRBD2. Germline loops: CDR1 LGHNA, CDR2 YNFKEQ. The V segment lost 0 bases and the J segment 4 bases; nucleotides outside the gene matches: 5. The CDR3 is 16 residues long. The CDR3 protein is CASSQDYSGSYNEQFF. CDR3 nucleotides: TGTGCCAGCAGCCAAGATTACAGCGGGAGTTACAATGAGCAGTTCTTC.

This rearrangement joins TRBV10-2 to TRBJ2-1; weak D call: TRBD2 (5 bases). Germline V lookup: CDR1 WSHSY, CDR2 SAAADI. The CDR3 sequence is 13 residues long. The germline V and J ends were trimmed by 6 bases and 6 bases, with 12 bases remaining between them. The CDR3, as DNA: TGCGCCAGCAGCCCCGGACTCCTCAATGAGCAGTTCTTC. Amino acids: CASSPGLLNEQFF.

The V call is TRBV12-3 or TRBV12-4, the J call TRBJ2-7, with 8 bases identical to TRBD2. The CDR3 consists of 15 residues. V lost 5 bases to trimming and J lost 2 bases; unmatched junction nucleotides: 8. The CDR3 sequence is CASSPGLAVPYEQYF. The CDR3, as DNA: TGTGCCAGCAGTCCCGGACTAGCAGTGCCCTACGAGCAGTACTTC.

This clonotype was seen repeatedly, ten times or more. V usage is TRBV7-8 and J usage is TRBJ2-3, with 8 bases that match TRBD2. V dropped 4 bases and J dropped 0; count of bases not matched to a gene: 6. The CDR3 is made up of 16 amino acids. Germline CDR1 reads SGHVS; CDR2 reads FQNEAQ. The CDR3 spells CASSSVSSGSTDTQYF. In DNA, the CDR3 is TGTGCCAGCAGCTCCGTCTCTAGCGGGAGCACAGATACGCAGTATTTT.

This clonotype was found many times. The chain is built from TRBV20-1 and TRBJ2-7; D is perhaps TRBD2 (5 bases). Trimming left V 5 bases short and J 4 bases short, with 15 bases between. CDR3 size: 13 residues. From germline, CDR1 is DFQATT and CDR2 SNEGSKA (reference sequence). The CDR3 reads CSAEPEGGYEQYF. DNA of the CDR3: TGCAGTGCTGAGCCCGAGGGCGGATACGAGCAGTACTTC.

Worth noting for this clonotype: A much larger clone differs by one base, so this may be a read error. The genes are TRBV7-9 and TRBJ1-4; 8 bases line up with TRBD1. Germline V gives CDR1 SEHNR, CDR2 FQNEAQ (reference sequence). V was pared by 5 bases and J by 8 bases, with 10 bases of the junction left unmatched. The CDR3 length is 15 residues. CDR3 protein: CASSPRSGGDEKLFF. The CDR3, as DNA: TGTGCCAGCAGCCCAAGATCAGGGGGCGACGAAAAACTGTTTTTT.

Note on this clonotype: This may arise from a read error, as a much more abundant clone is one base away. The chain couples TRBV3-1 to TRBJ2-1; TRBD1 matches 8 bases. Per the germline V gene, CDR1 is LGHDT and CDR2 is YNNKEL (reference sequence). The CDR3 length is 17 residues. The CDR3 reads CATSQDGRQGAFYEQFF. The CDR3, as DNA: TGTGCCACCAGCCAAGATGGGCGGCAGGGGGCCTTCTATGAGCAGTTCTTC.

This clonotype was seen ten or more times. V is TRBV21-1 and J is TRBJ2-7; the D segment call TRBD2 is taken from the table without a DNA check. TRBV21-1 corresponds to a pseudogene. This CDR3 comprises 14 residues. This CDR3 is CASNCGLACYEQYF. The CDR3 region has the DNA TGTGCCAGCAACTGTGGGCTAGCGTGTTACGAGCAGTACTTC.

This clonotype was seen repeatedly, ten times or more. The rearrangement uses TRBV7-9 and TRBJ1-1, with 8 bases identical to TRBD1. J gave up 8 bases and V 8 bases, and 1 base lay outside the gene matches. Germline V gene sequence: CDR1 SEHNR, CDR2 FQNEAQ (reference sequence). The CDR3 has 10 residues. DNA for the CDR3: TGTGCCAGCTGGGACAGGGAAGCTTTCTTT. Translation gives CASWDREAFF.

This clonotype was seen many times. The chain joins TRBV11-3 to TRBJ1-2, with a weak D call TRBD1 (5 bases). The CDR3 sequence is 16 residues long. Germline V gene sequence: CDR1 SGHNT, CDR2 YENEEA. The V gene lost 1 base and the J gene lost 5 bases, with 17 bases spanning the gap. CDR3: CASSLGRVEGSYGYTF. The CDR3 region has the DNA TGTGCCAGCAGCTTAGGTCGTGTGGAGGGGTCTTATGGCTACACCTTC. The variable domain in full, completed from reference TRBV11-3 and TRBJ1-2, reads EAGVVQSPRYKIIEKKQPVAFWCNPISGHNTLYWYLQNLGQGPELLIRYENEEAVDDSQLPKDRFSAERLKGVDSTLKIQPAELGDSAVYLCASSLGRVEGSYGYTFGSGTRLTVV.

This clonotype was observed many times. The CDR3 nucleotides read TGTGCCAGCAGTTTAAGCAGATATCAGCCCCAGCATTTT. Translation: CASSLSRYQPQHF. The chain is built from TRBV28 and TRBJ1-5; D is uncertain. Trimming took 2 bases from V and 5 from J, leaving 7 bases between them. The germline V gene has CDR1 MDHEN and CDR2 SYDVKM. The CDR3 is made up of 13 amino acids.

This clonotype was seen many times. This chain connects TRBV4-2 to TRBJ2-5; 9 bases line up with TRBD2. Germline CDR1 reads LGHNA; CDR2 reads YNFKEQ. Trimming removed 1 base from V and 0 bases from J; junction bases left unmatched: 9. The CDR3 consists of 18 residues. Here the CDR3 reads CASSQVGTSGGYQETQYF. CDR3 in DNA: TGTGCCAGCAGCCAAGTTGGGACGAGCGGGGGGTACCAAGAGACCCAGTACTTC.

Remarks on this clonotype: Being one base from a much bigger clone, this may be a read error. V is TRBV20-1 and J is TRBJ2-3; D remains unclear. The better agreement between TRBJ1-5 and the DNA end casts doubt on the J call. CDR1 DFQATT and CDR2 SNEGSKA come from the germline V gene (reference sequence). The CDR3 sequence is 12 residues long. CDR3 sequence (DNA): TGCAGTGCCCTTAGGACTTCTGATACGCAGCATTTT. It codes for CSALRTSDTQHF.

The sample holds a few counts of this clonotype. V gene TRBV5-1 combines with J gene TRBJ2-1; 8 nucleotides align to TRBD2. Losses at the gene ends were 3 bases for V and 5 bases for J; bases not matched to a gene: 7. This CDR3 is 15 amino acids long. The germline CDR1 and CDR2 sequences are SGHRS and YFSETQ. The CDR3 protein is CASSSGGGNNNEQFF. Written as DNA, the CDR3 is TGCGCCAGCAGCTCGGGGGGGGGTAACAACAATGAGCAGTTCTTC.

About this clonotype: One end of the junction is discordant with germline, which a read error may explain. The chain links TRBV11-2 to TRBJ1-2, with D possibly matching TRBD1 (5 bases). The CDR3 spans 15 residues. The germline V gene has CDR1 SGHAT and CDR2 FQNNGV. Here the CDR3 DNA reads TGTGCCAGCAGCCTTGGGGCAGGGAAAAACTATGGCGACACCTTC. Protein sequence: CASSLGAGKNYGDTF.